This T cell receptor beta chain was found in a study of blood T cell repertoires in COVID-19. Study overall: Both acute and convalescent COVID-19 samples were obtained from the United States, Italy and Spain. PBMCs, B-cell-depleted T cells, or T cells provided the cDNA or gDNA that made up the material.

V was clipped by 0 bases and J by 2 bases, with 12 bases between them. Germline assignment: CDR1 MGHRA and CDR2 YSYEKL. The length of the CDR3 is 16 residues. This clone was seen only once. Original processing methods: Amplification of reference gene primers was used by the study to estimate nucleated cell counts. Profiling relied on immunoSEQ multiplex PCR, and the TCRdb table lists in-frame clones only, not all of them. Clonal size and the V and J genes are those of that table, whereas D and trimming came from the DNA. The profile shows about 110,000 clones, around 81% of them singletons. This clonotype was obtained from a woman in her 70s with acute or convalescent COVID-19. Material for sequencing was peripheral blood. V and J are TRBV4-1 and TRBJ2-3; tentatively, D is TRBD2 (6 bases). The CDR3 is CASSQDLGLPTDTQYF. In DNA form, the CDR3 reads TGCGCCAGCAGCCAAGATCTGGGACTCCCCACAGATACGCAGTATTTT.